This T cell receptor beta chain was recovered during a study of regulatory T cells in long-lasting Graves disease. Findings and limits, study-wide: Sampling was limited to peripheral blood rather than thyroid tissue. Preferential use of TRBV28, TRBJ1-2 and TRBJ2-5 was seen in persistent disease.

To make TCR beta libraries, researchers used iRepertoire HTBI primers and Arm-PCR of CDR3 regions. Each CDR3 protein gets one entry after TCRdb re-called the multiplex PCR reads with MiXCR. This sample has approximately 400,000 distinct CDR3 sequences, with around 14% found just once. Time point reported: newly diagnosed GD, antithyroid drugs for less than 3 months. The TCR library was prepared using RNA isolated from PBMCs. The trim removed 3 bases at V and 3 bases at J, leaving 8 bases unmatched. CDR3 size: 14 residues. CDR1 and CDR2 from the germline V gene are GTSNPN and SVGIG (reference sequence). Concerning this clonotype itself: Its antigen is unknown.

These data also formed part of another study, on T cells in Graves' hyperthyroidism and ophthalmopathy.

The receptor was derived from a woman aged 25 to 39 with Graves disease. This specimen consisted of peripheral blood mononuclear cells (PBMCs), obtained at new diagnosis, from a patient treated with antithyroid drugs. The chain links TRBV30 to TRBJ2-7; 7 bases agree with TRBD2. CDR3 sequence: CAWRDRGDLYEQYF. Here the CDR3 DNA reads TGTGCCTGGAGGGATCGGGGGGACCTCTACGAGCAGTACTTC. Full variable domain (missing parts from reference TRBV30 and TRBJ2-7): SQTIHQWPATLVQPVGSPLSLECTVEGTSNPNLYWYRQAAGRGLQLLFYSVGIGQISSEVPQNLSASRPQDRQFILSSKKLLLSDSGFYLCAWRDRGDLYEQYFGPGTRLTVT.